The 12 T cell receptor beta chains in this list originate from one sample, sequenced in a study of T cell changes during pregnancy in multiple sclerosis. Data came from immunoSEQ multiplex PCR; TCRdb stores just in-frame clones and leaves some out. This table holds about 58,000 clones, about 89% found once. The material sequenced was CD4+ T cells from peripheral blood mononuclear cells, taken after pregnancy. Receptors originate from a female donor in good health, enrolled as a control in a pregnancy study.

The chain carries TRBV28 and TRBJ2-2, with 8 bases identical to TRBD1. V gave up 2 bases and J gave up 2 bases; unmatched junction bases: 4. CDR3 length: 16 residues. CDR1 is MDHEN, CDR2 SYDVKM, per germline. The CDR3, as DNA: TGTGCCAGCAGTTTAGACAGGGGTCTTAACACCGGGGAGCTGTTTTTT. This gives the protein CASSLDRGLNTGELFF. Variable domain in full (rest from reference TRBV28 and TRBJ2-2): DVKVTQSSRYLVKRTGEKVFLECVQDMDHENMFWYRQDPGLGLRLIYFSYDVKMKEKGDIPEGYSVSREKKERFSLILESASTNQTSMYLCASSLDRGLNTGELFFGEGSRLTVL.

The V and J genes are TRBV7-2 and TRBJ2-7; 10 nucleotides agree with TRBD1. The CDR3 covers 14 residues. CDR1 and CDR2 from the germline V gene are SGHTA and FQGNSA. J gave up 7 bases and V 3 bases, and 6 bases lay outside the gene matches. The CDR3 sequence is CASSFQGQGWEQYF. The DNA of the CDR3 is TGTGCCAGCAGCTTCCAGGGACAGGGGTGGGAGCAGTACTTC.

This clone was detected only once. The chain has TRBV4-3 and TRBJ2-6; 11 nucleotides match TRBD1. Trimming cost V 3 bases and J 2 bases; bases outside gene matches: 3. The CDR3 length is 17 residues. Germline-derived CDR1 and CDR2 are LGHNA and YSLEER. CDR3 in DNA: TGCGCCAGCAGCCAGGGACAGGGGGTGGCTGGGGCCAACGTCCTGACTTTC. Amino acids: CASSQGQGVAGANVLTF.

In this sample, this clone turned up once. This chain joins TRBV6-5 and TRBJ1-4, with D hard to call. The V and J ends lost 0 bases and 8 bases respectively, with 10 bases between them. The CDR3 runs 14 residues. The germline CDR1 and CDR2 sequences are MNHEY and SVGAGI. CDR3 loop: CASSYSSAREKLFF. CDR3 sequence (DNA): TGTGCCAGCAGTTACTCGAGCGCTCGCGAAAAACTGTTTTTT.

The rearrangement uses TRBV6-1 and TRBJ1-2; D may be TRBD1 (6 bases). V was clipped by 1 base and J by 7 bases, with 13 bases between them. CDR3 length: 14 residues. Germline V CDR1 and CDR2: MNHNS, SASEGT. Here the CDR3 reads CASSEGRTEAGYTF. The DNA for the CDR3 is TGTGCCAGCAGTGAAGGAAGGACAGAGGCTGGCTACACCTTC.

The V call is TRBV7-7, the J call TRBJ2-5; TRBD2 matches at 13 bases. CDR1 and CDR2 from the germline V gene are SSHAT and FNYEAQ (reference sequence). The CDR3 covers 19 residues. V was clipped by 5 bases and J by 1 base; unmatched bases: 13. The CDR3 protein is CASSPGLAGPPTFQETQYF. CDR3 nucleotide sequence: TGTGCCAGCAGCCCGGGACTAGCGGGGCCGCCCACCTTCCAAGAGACCCAGTACTTC.

This chain links TRBV10-3 with TRBJ2-1, with 10 nucleotides matching TRBD2. Germline V gene lookup returns CDR1 ENHRY and CDR2 SYGVKD. With V trimmed by 8 bases and J by 4 bases, 8 bases remained unmatched. The length of the CDR3 is 15 residues. CDR3 sequence (DNA): TGTGCCATCCAGGCTAGCGGGGGCCGATACAATGAGCAGTTCTTC. This translates into CAIQASGGRYNEQFF.

The genes are TRBV5-1 and TRBJ1-2, with D perhaps matching TRBD1 (5 bases). Trimming took off 1 base at V and 7 bases at J, with 11 bases between the two ends. The V gene's germline CDR1 is SGHRS and CDR2 YFSETQ. CDR3 size: 13 residues. CDR3 nucleotide sequence: TGCGCCAGCAGCTTGAGGCAGGGCAGTGGCTACACCTTC. Protein sequence: CASSLRQGSGYTF.

The chain employs TRBV27 and TRBJ1-1; 12 bases map to TRBD1. V trimming: 5 bases; J trimming: 11 bases; junction bases outside the gene matches: 12. The CDR3 consists of 15 residues. The V gene's germline CDR1 is MNHEY and CDR2 SMNVEV (reference sequence). The CDR3 spells CASSKGTGGRVMAFF. As DNA, the CDR3 is TGTGCCAGCAGTAAGGGGACAGGGGGCCGGGTGATGGCTTTCTTT.

The genes are TRBV11-2 and TRBJ1-1; no clear D gene. CDR1 and CDR2 from the germline V gene are SGHAT and FQNNGV. This CDR3 has 13 residues. V was shortened by 2 bases and J by 1 base, with 5 bases between the two germline ends. The CDR3 region has the DNA TGTGCCAGCAGCTTATCCCGGAACACTGAAGCTTTCTTT. This encodes CASSLSRNTEAFF.

V usage is TRBV7-2 and J usage is TRBJ2-7; 8 positions agree with TRBD2. The CDR3 has 15 residues. Germline assignment: CDR1 SGHTA and CDR2 FQGNSA. J gave up 5 bases and V 1 base, and 7 bases lay outside the gene matches. The CDR3 spells CASSLVGLAVDEQYF. Here the CDR3 DNA reads TGTGCCAGCAGCTTAGTTGGACTAGCAGTCGACGAGCAGTACTTC. The full variable domain, rest sourced from reference TRBV7-2 and TRBJ2-7, is GAGVSQSPSNKVTEKGKDVELRCDPISGHTALYWYRQSLGQGLEFLIYFQGNSAPDKSGLPSDRFSAERTGGSVSTLTIQRTQQEDSAVYLCASSLVGLAVDEQYFGPGTRLTVT.

The chain employs TRBV5-6 and TRBJ1-2; 12 nucleotides agree with TRBD1. From germline, CDR1 is SGHDT and CDR2 YYEEEE. J was trimmed by 2 bases and V by 3 bases; bases with no gene match: 2. The CDR3 length is 15 residues. The CDR3 here is CASSWGTGGNYGYTF. The CDR3 DNA sequence: TGTGCCAGCAGCTGGGGGACAGGGGGCAACTATGGCTACACCTTC.